Below, one T cell receptor (beta chain) is given with its context. The record originates from a study of blood T cell repertoires in COVID-19. In the study overall: PBMCs, B-cell-depleted T cells, or T cells provided the cDNA or gDNA that made up the material.

The germline gives CDR1 SGHNT, CDR2 YYREEE (reference sequence). CDR3 size: 14 residues. V was clipped by 4 bases and J by 2 bases; unmatched bases: 4. Study processing details: Researchers report that nucleated cell counts were estimated from reference gene primer amplification. The table came from immunoSEQ multiplex PCR; TCRdb's copy has only in-frame clones and leaves some out. From that table come the V and J calls and clone size; the DNA was used to work out D and trimming. In the table there are some 25,000 clones, under 95% of which are singletons. The chain has TRBV5-4 and TRBJ1-2; TRBD1 matches 8 bases. Sequencing used peripheral blood. This TCR was sampled from a woman in her 50s with active COVID-19. The CDR3 nucleotides read TGTGCCAGCAGCCCGGGACAGGAGAACTATGGCTACACCTTC. Translating it yields CASSPGQENYGYTF.